Described below is a single TCR beta chain sequence and its context. Its target antigen remains unknown. Base qualities are missing; no much larger clone stands one base away. This entry belongs to a study of cytomegalovirus exposure and HLA in healthy donors (dated by TCRdb to about 2017). Study-wide context: In an earlier analysis of 587 of the donors, 250 to 350 Gb of sequence data and 117 million unique TCR beta sequences from about 190 million T cells were reported. A later genetic analysis used genome-wide SNP genotypes for about 65% of the 666 donors, treating that subset as a discovery cohort. A separate validation cohort of over 95 different subjects was used in addition to the approximately 700-subject first cohort. About 5 DR-DQ haplotypes were handled as single units for association and clustering, since linkage in the cohort was strong. To study patterns of TCR occurrence, a later analysis re-analyzed previously published TCR beta repertoires from just over 650 donors and added high-resolution HLA genotyping. Among approximately 370 genotyped donors of the cohort, an average of roughly 230,000 unique TCR beta nucleotide sequences was sequenced per donor, of which about 20% were non-productive. The study combined high-throughput TCR immunosequencing, statistical association of individual TCRs with disease status, and machine learning to predict cytomegalovirus infection status. An early release covering approximately 600 HLA-typed donors comprised roughly 300 gigabases of sequencing data and roughly 85 million unique TCR sequences. Typing coverage varied by locus: roughly 629-640 donors for A, B, C, DRB1 and DQB1; some 520 for DQA1; nearly 610 for DPA1; 450 to 480 for DPB1. Donor age, sex, ethnicity and CMV serostatus were compiled together with the repertoire data. Rather than drawing on any new phenotypic data, the later analysis identified candidate immune exposures from TCR beta sequences and the way those sequences occurred across donors. Among the roughly 400 genotyped donors, approximately 76% belonged to the genetic ancestry cluster associated with self-reported Caucasian donors. Class I and class II HLA loci were covered by the typing at four-digit resolution. Every discovery cohort repertoire had been produced on one sequencing platform. The study was designed to test whether signatures of past pathogen exposure could be identified by cataloging public T cell receptors. An earlier analysis of a few hundred of the donors applied high-throughput TCR beta sequencing to assess whether each TCR beta V gene segment acted as functional or pseudogenic. The study profiled the T cell repertoires of hundreds of subjects by immunosequencing and related them to cytomegalovirus serostatus.

CDR1 and CDR2 are read off the germline V gene as SGHVS and FNYEAQ. Its CDR3 holds 15 amino acids, cysteine through phenylalanine. Only the CDR3 DNA stays, 45 bases, in frame from base 1. Ends trimmed: V by 3 bases, J by 3 bases; bases unmatched to a gene: 6. In total, more than 500 healthy bone marrow donors made up the cohort. At the time of sampling, every cohort member was nominally healthy, though immune exposures that went unrecorded were likely present. The donor was CMV seronegative and was included in the group of 352 seronegative cohort members. A peripheral blood sample was collected from each donor, and TCR beta sequencing was performed on peripheral blood mononuclear cells. The Qiagen DNeasy Blood Extraction Kit was used to extract genomic DNA from the blood cell samples. Libraries were built with the immunoSEQ multiplex PCR assay. A mixture of 60 forward primers for TCR Vbeta segments and 13 reverse primers for TCR Jbeta segments was used in the multiplex PCR. The CDR3 region of rearranged TCR beta genes was amplified from genomic DNA with a multiplex PCR assay. The amplified TCR beta libraries were sequenced on the Illumina HiSeq System as 87-base-pair reads. In the authors' own workflow: In a later analysis, some 80 million unique TCR beta chains were counted across the 650 to 750 repertoires, and about 10 million of these chains were shared by at least two donors. To remove PCR and sequencing errors, raw reads were error-corrected and collapsed into unique sequences using a nearest-neighbor algorithm that merged closely related sequences. CDR3 sequences were aligned to IMGT reference sequences to assign V, D and J gene segments. For a sequence to be retained, at least a six-nucleotide match to both a V gene segment and a J gene segment was required. Rearrangements were called productive when the CDR3 lacked stop codons and stayed in frame with V and J; all others were non-productive. CDR3 was defined by IMGT convention, running from the second conserved V-encoded cysteine to the conserved J-encoded phenylalanine. The earlier analysis of some 600 of the donors excluded sequences that lacked an unambiguous match to a single V gene segment. In an earlier analysis of a few hundred of the donors, a V segment was called functional when productive rearrangements were above 56.7%, and segregating when the standard deviation between donors exceeded 5%. To diagnose cytomegalovirus status from the catalog of TCR beta chain sequences, a statistical classification framework was built. A later analysis assigned V and J genes by comparing TCR nucleotide sequences with IMGT/GENE-DB human TR gene sequences. In a later analysis, CDR3 sequences and most-parsimonious VDJ recombination scenarios were assigned using the TCRdist pipeline. In a later analysis, each TCR beta chain was defined by its CDR3 amino acid sequence together with its V-gene family, and reads lacking a unique V-gene family were excluded. A later analysis removed 600 or so highly shared, low-generation-probability nucleotide sequences to deal with suspected cross-contamination and a sequencing artifact. In a later analysis, a clonal expansion index was calculated for each public chain from normalized within-repertoire ranks of inferred template counts. In a later analysis, generation probabilities were computed with a VDJ recombination model fitted to out-of-frame rearrangements, and the resulting probabilities were checked against IGoR. In a later analysis, TCR-TCR, TCR-HLA and TCR-CMV co-occurrence was scored with hypergeometric tests, and a repertoire-size bias correction was applied to TCR pairs. A later analysis estimated false discovery rates by permuting HLA or CMV assignments 20 times. In a later analysis, co-occurring TCRs were grouped using DBSCAN, and TCRdist sequence similarity was added for clustering within HLA-allele-positive subsets. Co-occurrence clustering excluded repertoires with fewer than 30,000 or more than 120,000 public chains, plus five with anomalous nucleotide sharing. The table comes from immuneACCESS by way of TCRdb, which keeps in-frame sequences with V and J called. Part of the clones is missing from these tables; in studies checked, under half for an unresolved V gene and the rest for unknown reasons. V and J calls and clone size follow that table, whereas D and trimming were derived from the DNA. The table for this sample lists about 180,000 clones; approximately 88% of them were counted only once. 0.38% of the sample rests with the top ten.

Study-wide conclusions, independent of this receptor: According to a later analysis, parvovirus B19, influenza, CMV and Epstein-Barr virus appeared linked to several top co-occurrence clusters. In a later analysis, the rate of TCR association differed among HLA loci, with DRB1 alleles having the most associated TCRs and HLA-C alleles having the fewest. Because some donors lacked HLA typing at each locus, the association tests relied only on the typed subset. Compared with equally common non-associated chains, HLA-associated TCR beta chains in a later analysis were more clonally expanded and had lower generation probabilities. An association between a missense DCLRE1C variant and V-gene and J-gene trimming of TCR beta chains was found in a later genetic analysis and replicated in an independent cohort. When HLA alleles, especially DR and DQ, strongly co-occurred, TCR associations were difficult to assign to individual alleles. Some IMGT-functional V segments, including TRBV6-2 and TRBV6-3, could not be told apart with the 87-base-pair reads, so those segments were excluded. Linkage disequilibrium might explain the correlated functional status among segregating V segments, but an unknown experimental factor could not be ruled out. Across donors, most TCR sequences were observed very rarely, whereas some public TCRs were present in many individuals. According to a later genetic analysis, donors in an Asian-associated ancestry cluster had fewer N-insertions in productive TCRs than the approximately 650-donor mean. Most CMV-associated TCR beta chains appeared to be HLA-restricted in a later analysis, and the HLA associations seemed to be driven largely by CMV exposure. Sequencing depth was assumed to be roughly uniform across donors in the presence/absence analyses, though that assumption may not hold. This cohort had only TCR beta chains sequenced, and the lack of alpha or paired-chain data limited which features could be detected. In vitro tests confirmed that a few of the cytomegalovirus-associated TCR beta chains recognize cytomegalovirus antigens. An earlier analysis of approximately 590 of the donors showed that most TCR beta V segments appeared in productive rearrangements either about 87% or about 30% of the time, which broadly matched IMGT annotations. According to the authors, the approach could potentially be generalized to other disease states and immunological phenotypes. A later analysis associated approximately 17,000 TCR beta sequences with specific HLA alleles at a false discovery rate of 0.05. The classifier was reported to diagnose cytomegalovirus status with high specificity and sensitivity in both the original cohort and the validation cohort. The earlier analysis of approximately 560 of the donors excluded seventeen rarely observed V segments, including chromosome 9 orphons, because counts were too low. A cluster of highly shared sequence variants was judged likely to represent a technical artifact of the sequencing pipeline. A further reported finding was that TCR beta sequences accurately predicted the HLA-A and HLA-B alleles for most subjects in the first cohort. Immune exposure information for the cohort was limited to CMV serostatus. In the study, 164 TCR beta chains were listed as associated with cytomegalovirus.

Recombination connected TRBV7-6 to TRBJ2-3; TRBD2 aligns with 7 central bases. The specimen sequenced was PBMCs. The origin of this receptor is a boy younger than 10 in good health and CMV-seronegative. The CDR3 has the sequence CASSFTAGRTDTQYF. The bases read TGTGCCAGCAGCTTTACAGCGGGAAGGACAGATACGCAGTATTTT.